What follows are 6 T cell receptor beta chains derived from one specimen sequenced in a study of shared clonotypes between healthy human individuals. The naive CD8 fraction comprised CD45RO-negative cells positively selected for CCR7 and excluded terminally differentiated effector memory CD45RA+ cells. Measured with immunoSEQ multiplex PCR; TCRdb has only the in-frame clones, and not every one. The sample has some 2.1 million clones; roughly 95% are singletons. Source material: naive CD8+ T cells sorted from blood. The receptors were gathered from a man younger than 30 in good health.

This clone was detected many times. The genes are TRBV27 and TRBJ1-2; 12 bases are a match to TRBD1. The germline V gene has CDR1 MNHEY and CDR2 SMNVEV (reference sequence). There are 15 residues in the CDR3. J was trimmed by 2 bases and V by 5 bases; bases with no gene match: 3. The DNA for the CDR3 is TGTGCCAGCAGTCCCGGGACAGGGGGCAACTATGGCTACACCTTC. Translating gives CASSPGTGGNYGYTF.

This chain joins TRBV19 and TRBJ2-7; D is unclear. Per germline, CDR1 LNHDA and CDR2 SQIVND (reference sequence). This CDR3 has 13 residues. Trimming removed 7 bases at V and 6 bases at J, with 16 bases between. The CDR3 bases are TGTGCCAGTACCACTTCCGGCCCGGGCGAGCAGTACTTC. Its translation is CASTTSGPGEQYF.

The V gene is TRBV5-6, the J gene TRBJ2-3; no firm D call. CDR1 SGHDT and CDR2 YYEEEE come from the germline V gene. This CDR3 comprises 15 residues. Between the trimmed V and J ends, which lost 3 bases and 1 base, there was a span of 12 bases. Written as DNA, the CDR3 is TGTGCCAGCAGCTACGTGGGAATGGGCACAGATACGCAGTATTTT. Translated: CASSYVGMGTDTQYF.

This chain joins TRBV10-3 and TRBJ2-7, with 7 bases that match TRBD1. Germline assignment: CDR1 ENHRY and CDR2 SYGVKD. Trimming at V came to 10 bases and at J to 0 bases, leaving 9 bases not matched to a gene. The CDR3 has 14 amino acids. The CDR3, as DNA: TGTGCCAGTGGGCTGGCAGGGGGCTCCTACGAGCAGTACTTC. It encodes CASGLAGGSYEQYF.

CDR3 bases: TGTGCCAGCAGCTTCGACGGCGCGGCTAGCGGGGCCGAGCAGTACTTC. Encoded protein: CASSFDGAASGAEQYF. The chain uses TRBV28 and TRBJ2-7; 9 nucleotides align to TRBD2. CDR3 length: 16 amino acids. The germline CDR1 and CDR2 sequences are MDHEN and SYDVKM. The J segment lost 6 bases and the V segment lost 6 bases, leaving 15 bases of the junction unmatched. Variable domain in full (rest from reference TRBV28 and TRBJ2-7): DVKVTQSSRYLVKRTGEKVFLECVQDMDHENMFWYRQDPGLGLRLIYFSYDVKMKEKGDIPEGYSVSREKKERFSLILESASTNQTSMYLCASSFDGAASGAEQYFGPGTRLTVT.

Turning to this clone: Other DNA variants within this sample encode the same CDR3. The chain recombines TRBV7-9 with TRBJ2-2; no definite D call. Trimming took 1 base from V and 5 from J, leaving 5 bases between them. Germline CDR1 SEHNR, CDR2 FQNEAQ (reference sequence). This CDR3 has 13 amino acids. The CDR3 protein is CASSLVSTGELFF. CDR3 sequence (DNA): TGTGCCAGCAGCTTAGTCTCGACCGGGGAGCTGTTTTTT.